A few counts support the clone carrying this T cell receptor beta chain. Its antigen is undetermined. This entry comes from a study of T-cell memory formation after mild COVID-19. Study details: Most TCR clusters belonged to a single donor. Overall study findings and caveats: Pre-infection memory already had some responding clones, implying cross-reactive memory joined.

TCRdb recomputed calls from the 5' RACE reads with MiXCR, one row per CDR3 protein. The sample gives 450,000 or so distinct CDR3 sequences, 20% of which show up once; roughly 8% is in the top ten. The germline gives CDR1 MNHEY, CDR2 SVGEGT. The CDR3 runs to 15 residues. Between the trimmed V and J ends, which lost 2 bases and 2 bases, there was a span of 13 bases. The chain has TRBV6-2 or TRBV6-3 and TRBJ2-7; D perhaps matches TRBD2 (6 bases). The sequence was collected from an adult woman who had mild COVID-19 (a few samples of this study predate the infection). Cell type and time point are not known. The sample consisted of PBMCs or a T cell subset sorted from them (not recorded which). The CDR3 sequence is CASSYGGLGTYEQYF. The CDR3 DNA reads TGTGCCAGCAGTTACGGGGGACTGGGGACCTACGAGCAGTACTTC.